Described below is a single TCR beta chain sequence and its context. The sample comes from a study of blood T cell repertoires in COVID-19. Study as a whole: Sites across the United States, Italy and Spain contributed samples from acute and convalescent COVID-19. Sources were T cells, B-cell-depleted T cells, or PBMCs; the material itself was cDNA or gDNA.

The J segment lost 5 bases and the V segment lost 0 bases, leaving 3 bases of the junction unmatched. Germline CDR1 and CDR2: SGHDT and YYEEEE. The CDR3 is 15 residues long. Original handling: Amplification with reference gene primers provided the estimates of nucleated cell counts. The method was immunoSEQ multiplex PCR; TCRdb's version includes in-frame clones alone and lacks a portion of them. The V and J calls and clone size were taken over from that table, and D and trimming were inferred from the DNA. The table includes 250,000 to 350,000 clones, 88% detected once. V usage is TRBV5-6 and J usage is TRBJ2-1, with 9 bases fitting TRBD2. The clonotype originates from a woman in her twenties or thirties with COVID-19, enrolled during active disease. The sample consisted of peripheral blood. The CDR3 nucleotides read TGTGCCAGCAGCTTGGTAAGACTAGCGGACAATGAGCAGTTCTTC. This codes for CASSLVRLADNEQFF.